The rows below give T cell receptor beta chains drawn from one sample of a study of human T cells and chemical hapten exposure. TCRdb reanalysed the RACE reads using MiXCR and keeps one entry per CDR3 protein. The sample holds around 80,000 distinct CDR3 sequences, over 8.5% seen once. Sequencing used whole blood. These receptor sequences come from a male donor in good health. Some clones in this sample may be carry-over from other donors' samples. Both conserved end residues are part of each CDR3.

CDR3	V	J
CASSLTSGTTDTQYF	TRBV7-2	TRBJ2-3
CASSYSVGVEGNEKLFF	TRBV6-9	TRBJ1-4
CASSPREFTDTQYF	TRBV18	TRBJ2-3
CASSLVDASGNTIYF	TRBV12-3/TRBV12-4	TRBJ1-3
CSARDGNQETQYF	TRBV20-1	TRBJ2-5
CASREFFGELFF	TRBV27	TRBJ2-2
CASSYFGLGYEQYF	TRBV6-2/TRBV6-3	TRBJ2-7
CASRDRTVYTF	TRBV6-2/TRBV6-3	TRBJ1-2
CASSLRAGNQPQHF	TRBV12-3/TRBV12-4	TRBJ1-5
CASSEAIYSDRDEQYF	TRBV2	TRBJ2-7
CASSFRLGTEETEAFF	TRBV5-6	TRBJ1-1
CASSADVGRNTEAFF	TRBV25-1	TRBJ1-1
CASSPETGGIVDEQFF	TRBV6-5	TRBJ2-1
CASRTGGEKTDTQYF	TRBV11-2	TRBJ2-3
CASKPISRDEQYF	TRBV21-1	TRBJ2-7
CASSLRPGDAANYGYTF	TRBV5-4	TRBJ1-2
CASSYSSAGRNEQYF	TRBV6-5	TRBJ2-7
CASSLGGTVGEKLFF	TRBV7-6	TRBJ1-4
CSVVGPSSQETQYF	TRBV29-1	TRBJ2-5
CASSVVASGGPYNEQFF	TRBV9	TRBJ2-1
CASSYVTGALAGEQYF	TRBV6-5	TRBJ2-7
CSARDQGSDTQYF	TRBV20-1	TRBJ2-3
CAWSRDSGSGNTIYF	TRBV30	TRBJ1-3